The 3 T cell receptor beta chains below come from one sample, sequenced in a study of beta chain features in type 1 diabetes. Expressed TCRB transcripts were sequenced because the entire RNA isolate underwent reverse transcription. Sequencing used immunoSEQ multiplex PCR; TCRdb keeps in-frame clones, though not all of them. The table lists roughly 230,000 clones, 9.6% of them singletons. The sample consisted of naive CD4+ T cells from blood. The source of these receptors is a woman between 18 and 29 years old in good health.

The chain couples TRBV5-6 to TRBJ2-1; 7 nucleotides line up with TRBD1. The V and J ends lost 4 bases and 7 bases, in that order; junction bases with no gene match: 8. Germline loops: CDR1 SGHDT, CDR2 YYEEEE. The CDR3 sequence is 14 residues long. CDR3: CASSQNRGRNEQFF. CDR3 coding DNA: TGTGCCAGCAGCCAAAACAGGGGAAGGAATGAGCAGTTCTTC. The variable domain in full, with the rest retrieved from reference TRBV5-6 and TRBJ2-1, is DAGVTQSPTHLIKTRGQQVTLRCSPKSGHDTVSWYQQALGQGPQFIFQYYEEEERQRGNFPDRFSGHQFPNYSSELNVNALLLGDSALYLCASSQNRGRNEQFFGPGTRLTVL.

The genes are TRBV2 and TRBJ1-1; the D gene is possibly TRBD1 (5 bases). This CDR3 is 14 amino acids long. Germline values: CDR1 SNHLY, CDR2 FYNNEI. The V and J ends lost 7 bases and 0 bases respectively, with 12 bases between them. CDR3 region: CASMARAMNTEAFF. CDR3 bases: TGTGCCAGCATGGCCAGGGCGATGAACACTGAAGCTTTCTTT.

The chain joins TRBV4-2 to TRBJ2-1; 7 bases align to TRBD1. CDR3 length: 16 residues. Looked up from germline, CDR1 is LGHNA and CDR2 is YNFKEQ. The ends lost 0 bases at V and 0 bases at J; junction bases unmatched: 2. CDR3 protein: CASSQDRGSSYNEQFF. The DNA for the CDR3 is TGTGCCAGCAGCCAAGACAGGGGGAGCTCCTACAATGAGCAGTTCTTC.